The clone carrying this TCR beta chain was counted ten times or more. Its antigen remains unknown. Regarding time point: newly diagnosed GD, antithyroid drugs for less than 3 months. Researchers made the TCR library from RNA that was extracted from PBMCs. The peripheral blood volume drawn was 8.5 to 9 milliliters, and it was collected into EDTA tubes. This sample is drawn from a study of regulatory T cells in long-lasting Graves disease. General study results and limits: New patients shared 950 to 1,000 public clonotypes, fewer than the 2,500 to 3,500 shared by persistent patients. Under persistent disease, TRBV28, TRBJ1-2 and TRBJ2-5 were used preferentially.

Between the trimmed V and J ends, which lost 5 bases and 4 bases, there was a span of 9 bases. CDR3 size: 13 residues. CDR1 SGHRS and CDR2 YFSETQ come from the germline V gene. HTBI primers from iRepertoire and Arm-PCR of CDR3 regions yielded the TCR beta libraries. TCRdb recomputed calls from the multiplex PCR reads with MiXCR, one row per CDR3 protein. The sample shows about 330,000 distinct CDR3 sequences, around 16% of them seen only once. This sample also appeared in a second study, on T cells in Graves' hyperthyroidism and ophthalmopathy. That paper states: First-round RT-PCR with HTBI primers amplified the TCR CDR3 region.

The clonotype originates from a woman aged 18-30 years with Graves disease. The genes are TRBV5-1 and TRBJ2-2; D not resolved. Specimen: peripheral blood mononuclear cells (PBMCs), collected at new diagnosis, from a patient treated with antithyroid drugs. The CDR3 loop is CASRTITTGELFF. The CDR3 DNA follows: TGCGCCAGCAGGACAATTACCACCGGGGAGCTGTTTTTT.